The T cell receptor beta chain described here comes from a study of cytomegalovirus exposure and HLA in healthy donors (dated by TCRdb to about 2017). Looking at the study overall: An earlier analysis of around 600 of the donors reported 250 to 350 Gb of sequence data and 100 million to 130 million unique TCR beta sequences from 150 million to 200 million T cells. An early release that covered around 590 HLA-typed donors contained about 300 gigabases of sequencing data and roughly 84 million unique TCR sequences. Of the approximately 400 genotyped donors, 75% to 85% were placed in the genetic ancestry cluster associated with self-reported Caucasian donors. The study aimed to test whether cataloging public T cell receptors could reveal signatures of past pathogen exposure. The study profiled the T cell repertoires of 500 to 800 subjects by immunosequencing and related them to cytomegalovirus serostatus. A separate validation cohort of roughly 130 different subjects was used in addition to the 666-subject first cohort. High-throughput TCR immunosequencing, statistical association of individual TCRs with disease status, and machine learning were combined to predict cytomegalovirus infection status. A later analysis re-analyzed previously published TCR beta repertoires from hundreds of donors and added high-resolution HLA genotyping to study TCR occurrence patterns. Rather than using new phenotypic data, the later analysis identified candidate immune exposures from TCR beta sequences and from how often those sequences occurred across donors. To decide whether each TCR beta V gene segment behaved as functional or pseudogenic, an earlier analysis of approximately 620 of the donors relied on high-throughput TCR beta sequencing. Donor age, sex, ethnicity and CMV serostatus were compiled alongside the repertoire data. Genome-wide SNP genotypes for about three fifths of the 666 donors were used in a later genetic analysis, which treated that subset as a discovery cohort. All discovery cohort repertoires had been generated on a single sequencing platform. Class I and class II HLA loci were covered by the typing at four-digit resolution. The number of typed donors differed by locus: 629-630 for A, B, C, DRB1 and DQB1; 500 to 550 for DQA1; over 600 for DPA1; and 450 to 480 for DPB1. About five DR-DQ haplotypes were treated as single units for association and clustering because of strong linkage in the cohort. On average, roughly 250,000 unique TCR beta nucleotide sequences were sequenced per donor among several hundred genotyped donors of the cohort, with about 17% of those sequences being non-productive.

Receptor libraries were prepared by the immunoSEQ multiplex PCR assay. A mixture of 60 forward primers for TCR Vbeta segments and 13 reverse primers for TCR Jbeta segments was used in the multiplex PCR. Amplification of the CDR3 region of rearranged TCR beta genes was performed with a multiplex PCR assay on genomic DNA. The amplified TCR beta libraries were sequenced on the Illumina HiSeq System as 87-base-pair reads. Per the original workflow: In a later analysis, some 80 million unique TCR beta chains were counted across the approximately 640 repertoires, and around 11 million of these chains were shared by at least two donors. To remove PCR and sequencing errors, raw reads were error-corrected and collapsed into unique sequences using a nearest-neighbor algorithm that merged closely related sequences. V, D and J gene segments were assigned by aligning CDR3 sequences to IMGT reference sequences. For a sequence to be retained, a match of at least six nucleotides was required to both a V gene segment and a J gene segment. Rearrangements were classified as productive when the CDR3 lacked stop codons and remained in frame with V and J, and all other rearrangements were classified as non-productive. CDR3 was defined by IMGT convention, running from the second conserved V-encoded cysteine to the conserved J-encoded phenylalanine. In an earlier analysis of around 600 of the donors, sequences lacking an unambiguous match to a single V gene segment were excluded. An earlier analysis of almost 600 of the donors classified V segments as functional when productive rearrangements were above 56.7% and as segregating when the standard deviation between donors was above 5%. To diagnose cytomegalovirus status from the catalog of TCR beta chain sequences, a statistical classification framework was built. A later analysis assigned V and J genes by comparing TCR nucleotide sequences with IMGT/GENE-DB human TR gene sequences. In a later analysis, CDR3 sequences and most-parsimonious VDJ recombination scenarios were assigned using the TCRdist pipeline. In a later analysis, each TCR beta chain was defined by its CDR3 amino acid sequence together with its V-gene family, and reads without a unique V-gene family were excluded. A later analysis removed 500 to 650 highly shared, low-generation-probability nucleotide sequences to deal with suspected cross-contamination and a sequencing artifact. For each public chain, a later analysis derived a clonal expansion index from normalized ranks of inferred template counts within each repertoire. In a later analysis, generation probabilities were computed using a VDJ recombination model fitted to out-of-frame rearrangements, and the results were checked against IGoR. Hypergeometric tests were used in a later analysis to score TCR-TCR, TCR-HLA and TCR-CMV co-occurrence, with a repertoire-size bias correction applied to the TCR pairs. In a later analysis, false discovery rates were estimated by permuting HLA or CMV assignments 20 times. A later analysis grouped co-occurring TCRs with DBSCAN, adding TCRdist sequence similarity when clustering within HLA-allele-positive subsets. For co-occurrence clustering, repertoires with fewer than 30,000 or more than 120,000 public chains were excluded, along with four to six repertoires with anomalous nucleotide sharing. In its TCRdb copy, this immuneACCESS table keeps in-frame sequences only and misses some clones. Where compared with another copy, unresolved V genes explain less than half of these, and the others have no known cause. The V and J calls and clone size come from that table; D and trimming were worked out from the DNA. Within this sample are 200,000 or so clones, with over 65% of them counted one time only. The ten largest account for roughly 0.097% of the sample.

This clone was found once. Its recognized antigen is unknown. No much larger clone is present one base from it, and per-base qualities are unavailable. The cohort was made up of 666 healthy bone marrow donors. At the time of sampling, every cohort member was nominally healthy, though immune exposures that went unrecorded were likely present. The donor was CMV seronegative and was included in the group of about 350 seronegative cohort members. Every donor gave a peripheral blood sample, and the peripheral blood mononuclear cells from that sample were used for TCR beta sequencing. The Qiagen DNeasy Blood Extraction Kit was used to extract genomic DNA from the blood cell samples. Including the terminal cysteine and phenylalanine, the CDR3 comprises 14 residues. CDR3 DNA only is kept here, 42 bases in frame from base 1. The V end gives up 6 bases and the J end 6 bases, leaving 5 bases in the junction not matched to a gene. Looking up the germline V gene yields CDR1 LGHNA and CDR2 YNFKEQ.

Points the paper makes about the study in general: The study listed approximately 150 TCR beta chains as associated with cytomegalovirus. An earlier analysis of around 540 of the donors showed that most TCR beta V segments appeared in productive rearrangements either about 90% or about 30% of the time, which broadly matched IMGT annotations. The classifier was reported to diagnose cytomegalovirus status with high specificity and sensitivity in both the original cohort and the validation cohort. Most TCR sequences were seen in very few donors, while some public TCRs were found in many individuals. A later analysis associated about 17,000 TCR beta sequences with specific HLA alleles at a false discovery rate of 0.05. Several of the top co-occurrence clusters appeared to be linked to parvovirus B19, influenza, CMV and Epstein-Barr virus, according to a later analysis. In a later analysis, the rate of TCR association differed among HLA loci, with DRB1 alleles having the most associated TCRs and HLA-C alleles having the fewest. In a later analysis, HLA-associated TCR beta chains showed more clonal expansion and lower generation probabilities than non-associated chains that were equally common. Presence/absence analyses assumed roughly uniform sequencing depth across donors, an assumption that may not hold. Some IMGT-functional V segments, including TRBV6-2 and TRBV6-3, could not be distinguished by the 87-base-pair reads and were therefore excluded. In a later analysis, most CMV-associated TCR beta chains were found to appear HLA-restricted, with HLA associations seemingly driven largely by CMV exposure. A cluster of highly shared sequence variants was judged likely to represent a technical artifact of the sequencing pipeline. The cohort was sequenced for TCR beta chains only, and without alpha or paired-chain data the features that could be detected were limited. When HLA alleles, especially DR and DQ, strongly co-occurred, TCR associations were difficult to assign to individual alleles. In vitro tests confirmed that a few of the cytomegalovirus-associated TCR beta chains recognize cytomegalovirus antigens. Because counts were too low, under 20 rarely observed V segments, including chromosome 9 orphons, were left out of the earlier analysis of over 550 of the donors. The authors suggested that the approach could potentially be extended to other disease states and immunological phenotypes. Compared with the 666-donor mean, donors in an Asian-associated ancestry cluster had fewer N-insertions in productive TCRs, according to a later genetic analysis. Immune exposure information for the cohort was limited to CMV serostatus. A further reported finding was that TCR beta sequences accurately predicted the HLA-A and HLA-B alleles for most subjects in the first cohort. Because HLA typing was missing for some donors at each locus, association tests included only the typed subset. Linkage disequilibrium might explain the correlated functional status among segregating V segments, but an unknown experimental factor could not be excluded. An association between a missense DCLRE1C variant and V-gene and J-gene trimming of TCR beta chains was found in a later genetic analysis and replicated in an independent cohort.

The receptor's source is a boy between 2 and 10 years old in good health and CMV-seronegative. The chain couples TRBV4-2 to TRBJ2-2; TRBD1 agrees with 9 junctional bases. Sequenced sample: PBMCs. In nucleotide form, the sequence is TGTGCCAGCAGGGACAGACAGGGGGCCGGGGAGCTGTTTTTT. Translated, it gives CASRDRQGAGELFF.